One sample yielded the 26 T cell receptor beta chains listed below, sequenced in a study of CD4 T cells in relation to SARS-CoV-2 and coronaviruses. Unexposed donor CD4+ T cells date from about 2011-2018, before the COVID-19 pandemic. The cells were cultured for 10 days before CD4+ T cells were isolated. These TCRs are of unknown antigen specificity. Clones were read by immunoSEQ multiplex PCR, and TCRdb kept only the in-frame ones, dropping some. Among approximately 20,000 clones listed, about 70% were seen once. What was sequenced was CD4+ T cells from PBMCs, cultured in vitro. The receptors shown here come from a human donor in good health.

The chain recombines TRBV18 with TRBJ2-1; either TRBD1 or TRBD2 may supply D (5 bases each). This CDR3 comprises 16 residues. The ends were cut back, 0 bases at V and 0 bases at J, with 9 bases in the middle. The germline CDR1 and CDR2 sequences are KGHSH and LQKENI. The CDR3 sequence is CASSPPGTSSYNEQFF. The CDR3, as DNA: TGTGCCAGCTCACCACCTGGGACGAGCTCCTACAATGAGCAGTTCTTC.

This clone rates as large. The chain has TRBV7-3 and TRBJ1-1; D gene ambiguous. The CDR3 loop spans 13 amino acids. Germline V lookup: CDR1 SGHTA, CDR2 FQGTGA. Deletions cut 5 bases from V and 0 bases from J, with 7 bases between. The CDR3 region has the DNA TGTGCCAGCAGCCCCTACCTGAACACTGAAGCTTTCTTT. Its protein is CASSPYLNTEAFF.

This chain uses TRBV5-1 with TRBJ2-1; possible D gene TRBD1, 6 bases. The V end was cut by 0 bases, the J end by 7 bases, with 8 bases between. Germline CDR1 and CDR2: SGHRS and YFSETQ. The CDR3 has 13 residues. Here the CDR3 DNA reads TGCGCCAGCAGCTTGGGGACAGCAAATGAGCAGTTCTTC. It specifies CASSLGTANEQFF.

V usage is TRBV6-1 and J usage is TRBJ2-7, with no clear D. V lost 3 bases, J lost 4 bases, and 4 bases lay in between. Germline CDR1 is MNHNS and CDR2 is SASEGT. This CDR3 region has 11 residues. The CDR3 nucleotides are TGTGCCAGCAGTGAGACGTACGAGCAGTACTTC. Its translation is CASSETYEQYF.

The chain links TRBV7-9 to TRBJ1-2, with TRBD1 identical over 9 bases. The germline V gene encodes CDR1 SEHNR and CDR2 FQNEAQ (reference sequence). The CDR3 is 18 amino acids. Unmatched junction bases numbered 16, after V lost 5 bases and J lost 3 bases. The chain's CDR3 is CASSPSPGTGRIDYGYTF. The CDR3 DNA follows: TGTGCCAGCAGCCCCAGTCCCGGGACAGGGCGGATAGACTATGGCTACACCTTC.

In regard to this clone: The sample has other DNA sequences that encode this CDR3 too. The chain employs TRBV3-1 (or the pseudogene TRBV3-2) and TRBJ2-5; TRBD2 matches at 10 bases. The CDR3 extends over 17 amino acids. With 4 bases clipped from V and 5 bases from J, the junction kept 13 bases outside the gene matches. CDR1 LGHDT and CDR2 YNNKEL come from the germline V gene (reference sequence). CDR3 residues: CASSPRGSGRALETQYF. CDR3 DNA: TGTGCCAGCAGCCCCCGGGGAAGCGGGAGGGCCCTTGAGACCCAGTACTTC.

This chain links TRBV21-1 with TRBJ1-5. TRBV21-1 is tagged as a pseudogene. The CDR3 is 13 residues long. The DNA for the CDR3 is TGTGCCATCTCCCGGTGGAGCAATCAGCCCCAGCATTTT. Its protein product is CAISRWSNQPQHF.

The V call is TRBV6-5, the J call TRBJ2-3; D unclear. CDR3 length: 12 amino acids. Germline CDR1 MNHEY, CDR2 SVGAGI. The V and J ends lost 6 bases and 4 bases respectively, with 8 bases between them. The CDR3 sequence is CASSLSSDTQYF. CDR3 DNA: TGTGCCAGCAGCCTTAGCTCAGATACGCAGTATTTT.

The chain joins TRBV5-1 to TRBJ1-2; D is unresolved. The germline V gene has CDR1 SGHRS and CDR2 YFSETQ. This CDR3 is 12 amino acids long. V dropped 5 bases and J dropped 3 bases, with 8 bases sitting between them. CDR3 sequence (DNA): TGCGCCAGCAGAGTAAGCGACTATGGCTACACCTTC. Residues: CASRVSDYGYTF.

This clone was observed a single time. The CDR3 loop is CASTKSSTNEKLFF. CDR3 nucleotides: TGTGCCAGCACAAAAAGCTCAACTAATGAAAAACTGTTTTTT. The chain is built from TRBV18 and TRBJ1-4; unclear D gene. The germline CDR1 and CDR2 sequences are KGHSH and LQKENI. V lost 8 bases and J 0 bases, leaving 10 bases between the germline ends. This CDR3 spans 14 amino acids.

The chain combines TRBV3-1 (or the pseudogene TRBV3-2) with TRBJ1-1, with TRBD1 matching 7 bases. CDR1 and CDR2 from the germline V gene are LGHDT and YNNKEL (reference sequence). V shed 3 bases and J 6 bases; nucleotides not matched to a gene: 10. The CDR3 is 15 amino acids. The CDR3 bases are TGTGCCAGCAGCCAGTCACAGGGGCTGCACGCTGAAGCTTTCTTT. This translates into CASSQSQGLHAEAFF.

DNA of the CDR3: TGTGCCAGCAGCTCCGGGCCTGATGATACGCAGTATTTT. Amino acid sequence: CASSSGPDDTQYF. The rearrangement uses TRBV5-4 and TRBJ2-3; no firm D call. CDR1 and CDR2 (germline): SGHNT, YYREEE (reference sequence). The CDR3 has 13 residues. Trimming shortened V by 3 bases and J by 6 bases, and 11 bases separated the two germline ends. Looking up the rest from reference TRBV5-4 and TRBJ2-3 gives the full variable domain: ETGVTQSPTHLIKTRGQQVTLRCSSQSGHNTVSWYQQALGQGPQFIFQYYREEENGRGNFPPRFSGLQFPNYSSELNVNALELDDSALYLCASSSGPDDTQYFGPGTRLTVL.

This clone has only a few counts. This chain connects TRBV7-9 to TRBJ2-7, with 9 bases identical to TRBD2. The ends lost 5 bases at V and 4 bases at J; junction bases unmatched: 9. The CDR3 spans 15 residues. Germline V gene sequence: CDR1 SEHNR, CDR2 FQNEAQ (reference sequence). This chain's CDR3 is CASSPPGSGSYEQYF. The DNA for the CDR3 is TGTGCCAGCAGCCCCCCAGGTAGCGGGAGTTACGAGCAGTACTTC.

This sequence joins TRBV3-1 (or the pseudogene TRBV3-2) and TRBJ1-3; TRBD1 matches 11 bases. Per the germline V gene, CDR1 is LGHDT and CDR2 is YNNKEL (reference sequence). After removal of 0 bases from V and 16 bases from J, the junction contained 11 bases not matched to a gene. The CDR3 is 15 residues long. Here the CDR3 DNA reads TGTGCCAGCAGCCAAGATGAAGGACAGGGGGCTTATCGGTATTTT. Its translation: CASSQDEGQGAYRYF.

This clone was counted between two and nine times. The V and J genes are TRBV12-3 or TRBV12-4 and TRBJ1-4; 8 bases agree with TRBD1. Trimming at V came to 6 bases and at J to 15 bases, leaving 6 bases not matched to a gene. The CDR3 runs 11 residues. The CDR3 nucleotides are TGTGCCAGCAGCCGGGGACAGGTGTTGTTTTTT. It codes for CASSRGQVLFF.

Concerning this clone itself: Mismatch with germline at one junction end may stem from a read error. The chain carries TRBV2 and TRBJ1-2; 9 nucleotides align to TRBD1. The CDR3 spans 11 residues. Per the germline V gene, CDR1 is SNHLY and CDR2 is FYNNEI. The chain's CDR3 is CASSEGQGFTF. For the CDR3, the DNA is TGTGCCAGCAGCGAGGGACAGGGCTTCACCTTC.

The genes are TRBV24-1 and TRBJ2-3; 10 bases agree with TRBD2. Per the germline V gene, CDR1 is KGHDR and CDR2 is SFDVKD. This CDR3 has 17 residues. V shed 1 base and J 2 bases; nucleotides not matched to a gene: 5. This CDR3 reads CATSDFSGRAVTDTQYF. For the CDR3, the DNA is TGTGCCACCAGTGATTTCAGCGGGAGGGCAGTCACAGATACGCAGTATTTT.

The chain has TRBV4-2 and TRBJ2-3; 12 bases align to TRBD2. The CDR3 is 20 residues long. Germline CDR1 and CDR2: LGHNA and YNFKEQ. Trimming removed 1 base from V and 1 base from J; junction bases left unmatched: 12. CDR3: CASSQVRRASGRAGTDTQYF. CDR3 DNA sequence: TGTGCCAGCAGCCAAGTTCGTAGGGCTAGCGGGAGGGCGGGCACAGATACGCAGTATTTT.

The sample holds a few counts of this clone. The CDR3, as DNA: TGTGCCAGCAGCTTAGAGATCTATGGCTACACCTTC. It translates to CASSLEIYGYTF. The gene calls are TRBV11-2 and TRBJ1-2; D unclear. The germline V and J ends were trimmed by 0 bases and 4 bases, with 3 bases remaining between them. CDR1 is SGHAT and CDR2 is FQNNGV in the germline V gene. The CDR3 is 12 amino acids.

The rearrangement links TRBV15 to TRBJ1-5; the match to TRBD1 covers 8 bases. CDR1 is LNHNV and CDR2 is YYDKDF in the germline V gene (reference sequence). V shed 5 bases, J shed 6 bases, and the junction held 9 bases outside the gene matches. The CDR3 sequence is 15 residues long. The DNA of the CDR3 is TGTGCCACCAGCTCACGCAGGGGGCCTGGTCAGCCCCAGCATTTT. Amino acid sequence: CATSSRRGPGQPQHF.

V usage is TRBV9 and J usage is TRBJ2-3; no clear D gene. Germline CDR1 SGDLS, CDR2 YYNGEE. This CDR3 has 13 amino acids. Trimming left V 4 bases short and J 2 bases short, with 8 bases between. Here the CDR3 reads CASSPTPTDTQYF. The CDR3 DNA follows: TGTGCCAGCAGCCCAACTCCCACAGATACGCAGTATTTT.

This clone came up a few times. The rearrangement joins TRBV6-5 to TRBJ1-5; the D is unclear. CDR1 MNHEY and CDR2 SVGAGI come from the germline V gene. The CDR3 is 15 residues long. The V end lost 6 bases, the J end lost 1 base, and 13 bases lay between the germline ends. CDR3 sequence: CASRRTEESNQPQHF. CDR3 bases: TGTGCCAGCAGGAGGACGGAAGAAAGCAATCAGCCCCAGCATTTT.

The chain has TRBV2 and TRBJ1-1; possibly TRBD1 for D (5 bases). This CDR3 is 13 amino acids long. V was trimmed by 5 bases and J by 2 bases, leaving 9 bases between them. The germline gives CDR1 SNHLY, CDR2 FYNNEI. The CDR3 DNA reads TGTGCCAGCAGTAGGGGAATAAACACTGAAGCTTTCTTT. Protein product: CASSRGINTEAFF.

The chain is built from TRBV24-1 and TRBJ1-2; a weak D match, TRBD1 (5 bases). This CDR3 is built from 12 residues. Trimming took 10 bases from V and 6 from J, leaving 14 bases between them. Germline V CDR1 and CDR2: KGHDR, SFDVKD. CDR3 loop: CATSEGNHGYTF. The CDR3 DNA follows: TGTGCCACTTCTGAGGGGAACCATGGCTACACCTTC.

The chain has TRBV30 and TRBJ1-2; a weak D match, TRBD1 (6 bases). Germline CDR1 reads GTSNPN; CDR2 reads SVGIG (reference sequence). Trimming removed 3 bases from V and 6 bases from J, with 14 bases in between. CDR3 size: 13 residues. As DNA, the CDR3 is TGTGCCTGGAGAACGGACAGACGAGATGGCTACACCTTC. It translates to CAWRTDRRDGYTF. Based on the CDR3 plus reference TRBV30 and TRBJ1-2, the full variable domain is SQTIHQWPATLVQPVGSPLSLECTVEGTSNPNLYWYRQAAGRGLQLLFYSVGIGQISSEVPQNLSASRPQDRQFILSSKKLLLSDSGFYLCAWRTDRRDGYTFGSGTRLTVV.

The chain recombines TRBV28 with TRBJ1-5; 9 nucleotides match TRBD1. The junction had 10 bases not matched to a gene; V was cut back by 6 bases and J by 7 bases. Germline values: CDR1 MDHEN, CDR2 SYDVKM. This CDR3 comprises 15 residues. CDR3 amino acids: CASRLGTGMGQPQHF. The CDR3 DNA is TGTGCCAGCAGGCTTGGGACAGGGATGGGGCAGCCCCAGCATTTT.